The 23 T cell receptor beta chains listed next were all sequenced from one sample in a study of cytomegalovirus exposure and HLA in healthy donors. The PCR used 60 Vbeta and 13 Jbeta primers. Some clones are missing from TCRdb's copy, which holds only in-frame ones; the method was immunoSEQ multiplex PCR. This table holds some 140,000 clones, 75% to 90% found once. The sample taken for sequencing was PBMCs. Receptor source: a man in his forties in good health and CMV-seronegative.

The V gene is TRBV14, the J gene TRBJ2-7; TRBD2 agrees at 10 bases. V was pared by 8 bases and J by 2 bases, with 0 bases of the junction left unmatched. Looked up from germline, CDR1 is SGHDN and CDR2 is FVKESK. CDR3 length: 12 residues. This chain's CDR3 is CASGLAAYEQYF. The CDR3 coding sequence is TGTGCCAGCGGACTAGCGGCCTACGAGCAGTACTTC.

This CDR3 is CASSFRTGWDTEAFF. The CDR3 DNA is TGTGCCAGCAGCTTTAGGACAGGTTGGGACACTGAAGCTTTCTTT. The J gene is TRBJ1-1, the V gene TRBV7-8, with 7 bases aligning to TRBD1. Per germline, CDR1 SGHVS and CDR2 FQNEAQ. The CDR3 consists of 15 residues. With V trimmed by 3 bases and J by 3 bases, 7 bases remained unmatched.

V usage is TRBV5-5 and J usage is TRBJ2-7, with 8 nucleotides matching TRBD1. The CDR3 extends over 15 amino acids. V shed 4 bases and J 2 bases; nucleotides not matched to a gene: 8. The germline V gene has CDR1 SGHKS and CDR2 YYEKEE (reference sequence). The chain's CDR3 is CASSGGQASPYEQYF. CDR3 in DNA: TGTGCCAGCAGCGGGGGACAGGCTTCCCCCTACGAGCAGTACTTC.

A remark on this clone: This same CDR3 is encoded by further DNA sequences in the sample. V usage is TRBV7-9 and J usage is TRBJ2-7; maybe TRBD1 (5 bases). Looked up from germline, CDR1 is SEHNR and CDR2 is FQNEAQ (reference sequence). V was shortened by 4 bases and J by 3 bases, with 7 bases between the two germline ends. This CDR3 comprises 12 residues. The chain's CDR3 is CASSSTGYEQYF. In nucleotides, the CDR3 is TGTGCCAGCAGCTCCACAGGCTACGAGCAGTACTTC.

The gene calls are TRBV27 and TRBJ1-1, with 10 bases lining up with TRBD1. Per germline, CDR1 MNHEY and CDR2 SMNVEV (reference sequence). Trimming cost V 6 bases and J 6 bases; bases outside gene matches: 7. CDR3 length equals 14 residues. This CDR3 reads CASRRGQGVAEAFF. CDR3 sequence (DNA): TGTGCCAGCAGAAGAGGACAGGGGGTTGCTGAAGCTTTCTTT.

The chain uses TRBV7-3 and TRBJ2-1; 11 bases fit TRBD2. This CDR3 contains 15 residues. Germline-derived CDR1 and CDR2 are SGHTA and FQGTGA. Germline trimming cut 1 base from V and 8 bases from J; bases unmatched to any gene: 4. The CDR3 loop is CASSLNSGGAYEQFF. Here the CDR3 DNA reads TGTGCCAGCAGCTTAAATAGCGGGGGGGCCTATGAGCAGTTCTTC.

Only a few counts were recorded for this clone. The V call is TRBV7-2, the J call TRBJ2-1; 7 bases align to TRBD2. Per germline, CDR1 SGHTA and CDR2 FQGNSA. The CDR3 totals 14 residues. The J segment lost 8 bases and the V segment lost 1 base, leaving 5 bases of the junction unmatched. The CDR3 spells CASSLVAGADEQFF. The DNA of the CDR3 is TGTGCCAGCAGCTTAGTCGCGGGAGCGGATGAGCAGTTCTTC. Looking up the rest from reference TRBV7-2 and TRBJ2-1 gives the full variable domain: GAGVSQSPSNKVTEKGKDVELRCDPISGHTALYWYRQSLGQGLEFLIYFQGNSAPDKSGLPSDRFSAERTGGSVSTLTIQRTQQEDSAVYLCASSLVAGADEQFFGPGTRLTVL.

V usage is TRBV7-6 and J usage is TRBJ2-7; TRBD1 aligns across 9 bases. Germline values: CDR1 SGHVS, CDR2 FNYEAQ. V lost 5 bases, J lost 2 bases, and 7 bases stayed unmatched. The CDR3 loop spans 15 amino acids. CDR3 DNA: TGTGCCAGCAGCCCTGTGACAGGGGGGCCCTACGAGCAGTACTTC. This sequence encodes CASSPVTGGPYEQYF.

V usage is TRBV19 and J usage is TRBJ2-5, with D perhaps matching TRBD2 (7 bases). The germline V gene has CDR1 LNHDA and CDR2 SQIVND (reference sequence). The V end was cut by 7 bases, the J end by 0 bases, with 15 bases between. CDR3 length: 15 residues. The CDR3 DNA sequence: TGTGCCAGTACCGGCGGGGGCATGTACCAAGAGACCCAGTACTTC. This sequence encodes CASTGGGMYQETQYF. The variable domain in full, with the rest retrieved from reference TRBV19 and TRBJ2-5, is DGGITQSPKYLFRKEGQNVTLSCEQNLNHDAMYWYRQDPGQGLRLIYYSQIVNDFQKGDIAEGYSVSREKKESFPLTVTSAQKNPTAFYLCASTGGGMYQETQYFGPGTRLLVL.

The chain recombines TRBV19 with TRBJ1-2, with D maybe TRBD1 (6 bases). The V end lost 6 bases, the J end lost 8 bases, and 10 bases lay between the germline ends. Germline V gives CDR1 LNHDA, CDR2 SQIVND (reference sequence). This CDR3 contains 11 residues. CDR3 protein: CASRTGIGYTF. CDR3 in DNA: TGTGCCAGTAGGACAGGCATCGGCTACACCTTC.

The chain employs TRBV5-6 and TRBJ1-4; a weak D match, TRBD1 (6 bases). Germline values: CDR1 SGHDT, CDR2 YYEEEE. V lost 3 bases and J 11 bases, leaving 17 bases between the germline ends. This CDR3 is 14 amino acids long. In DNA form, the CDR3 reads TGTGCCAGCAGCTCGGGGGGGCCGTTGAGGAAACTGTTTTTT. Translating it yields CASSSGGPLRKLFF.

The V and J genes are TRBV27 and TRBJ1-2; no firm D call. This CDR3 contains 12 residues. Per germline, CDR1 MNHEY and CDR2 SMNVEV (reference sequence). The germline V and J ends were trimmed by 6 bases and 8 bases, with 13 bases remaining between them. CDR3 protein: CASRGLAGGYTF. The CDR3 nucleotides are TGTGCCAGCAGGGGGTTGGCGGGAGGCTACACCTTC.

The sample holds one count of this clone. V gene TRBV19 combines with J gene TRBJ1-2; TRBD1 aligns across 7 bases. The CDR3 runs 13 residues. J lost 8 bases, V lost 7 bases, and 10 bases had no gene match. Germline values: CDR1 LNHDA, CDR2 SQIVND (reference sequence). CDR3 sequence (DNA): TGTGCCAGTATGCGGAGGGGGCAAGAAGGCTACACCTTC. Its translation is CASMRRGQEGYTF.

The chain recombines TRBV28 with TRBJ1-5, with a possible D match to TRBD1 (6 bases). Germline V gene sequence: CDR1 MDHEN, CDR2 SYDVKM. V shed 6 bases and J shed 3 bases, with 9 bases lying between them. This CDR3 spans 13 amino acids. The CDR3 sequence: CASSRDTNQPQHF. The DNA of the CDR3 is TGTGCCAGCAGCCGGGACACCAATCAGCCCCAGCATTTT.

The chain carries TRBV16 and TRBJ1-1, with 8 bases fitting TRBD1. The CDR3 has 17 residues. V lost 1 base, J lost 2 bases, and 9 bases stayed unmatched. CDR1 and CDR2 from the germline V gene are KGHSY and FQNENV. DNA for the CDR3: TGTGCCAGCAGCCAATGGCGGACAGGGCTCCCTAACACTGAAGCTTTCTTT. This sequence encodes CASSQWRTGLPNTEAFF. Complete variable domain (other parts from reference TRBV16 and TRBJ1-1): GEEVAQTPKHLVRGEGQKAKLYCAPIKGHSYVFWYQQVLKNEFKFLISFQNENVFDETGMPKERFSAKCLPNSPCSLEIQATKLEDSAVYFCASSQWRTGLPNTEAFFGQGTRLTVV.

This sequence joins TRBV9 and TRBJ2-5, with D possibly being TRBD1 (6 bases). The V gene's germline CDR1 is SGDLS and CDR2 YYNGEE. This CDR3 has 13 amino acids. V was trimmed by 4 bases and J by 6 bases, leaving 13 bases between them. The CDR3 sequence: CASSTNREQTQYF. CDR3 DNA sequence: TGTGCCAGCAGCACCAACAGGGAACAGACCCAGTACTTC.

The chain is built from TRBV7-8 and TRBJ2-2; 9 nucleotides align to TRBD2. This CDR3 spans 17 amino acids. Germline V gene sequence: CDR1 SGHVS, CDR2 FQNEAQ. V lost 1 base and J lost 5; bases outside the gene matches: 8. The CDR3 nucleotides are TGTGCCAGCAGCTTAGGGGGTAGCGGGAGAGTGACCGGGGAGCTGTTTTTT. Translation gives CASSLGGSGRVTGELFF.

The CDR3 loop reads CASNSLAGGNNEQFF. Here the CDR3 DNA reads TGTGCCAGCAACTCCCTAGCGGGAGGGAACAATGAGCAGTTCTTC. The chain employs TRBV5-4 and TRBJ2-1, with 12 bases that match TRBD2. The germline V gene has CDR1 SGHNT and CDR2 YYREEE (reference sequence). Germline trimming cut 6 bases from V and 5 bases from J; bases unmatched to any gene: 6. This CDR3 contains 15 residues.

This sequence joins TRBV14 and TRBJ1-1, with TRBD1 as a possible D gene (5 bases). Trimming shortened V by 2 bases and J by 10 bases, and 14 bases separated the two germline ends. The CDR3 length is 13 residues. Germline CDR1 is SGHDN and CDR2 is FVKESK. The CDR3 sequence: CASSQSRGGTAFF. For the CDR3, the DNA is TGTGCCAGCAGCCAAAGTAGGGGAGGTACAGCTTTCTTT.

This chain joins TRBV11-3 and TRBJ2-4, with 9 bases matching TRBD1. The J segment lost 8 bases and the V segment lost 1 base, leaving 6 bases of the junction unmatched. This CDR3 region has 15 residues. Germline V gives CDR1 SGHNT, CDR2 YENEEA. CDR3 region: CASSLGAGDRDIQYF. The CDR3 DNA sequence: TGTGCCAGCAGCTTAGGTGCGGGGGACAGGGACATTCAGTACTTC. The full variable domain, in which reference TRBV11-3 and TRBJ2-4 provide the parts outside the CDR3, is EAGVVQSPRYKIIEKKQPVAFWCNPISGHNTLYWYLQNLGQGPELLIRYENEEAVDDSQLPKDRFSAERLKGVDSTLKIQPAELGDSAVYLCASSLGAGDRDIQYFGAGTRLSVL.

The rearrangement uses TRBV30 and TRBJ2-7; 7 nucleotides line up with TRBD2. The CDR3 has 17 residues. Germline CDR1 GTSNPN, CDR2 SVGIG (reference sequence). The J segment lost 2 bases and the V segment lost 3 bases, leaving 16 bases of the junction unmatched. The CDR3 loop is CAWSPPPRLALTYEQYF. The DNA of the CDR3 is TGTGCCTGGAGCCCGCCTCCGAGACTAGCCCTAACCTACGAGCAGTACTTC.

The gene calls are TRBV10-3 and TRBJ1-2; no firm D call. The V gene's germline CDR1 is ENHRY and CDR2 SYGVKD. This CDR3 is 12 amino acids long. The V and J ends lost 7 bases and 4 bases respectively, with 10 bases between them. Here the CDR3 reads CAITPGSYGYTF. The CDR3 nucleotides read TGTGCCATCACCCCGGGGAGCTATGGCTACACCTTC.

This chain connects TRBV4-3 to TRBJ2-1; 8 bases fit TRBD2. V was pared by 0 bases and J by 3 bases, with 4 bases of the junction left unmatched. Germline values: CDR1 LGHNA, CDR2 YSLEER. This CDR3 has 16 residues. DNA for the CDR3: TGCGCCAGCAGCCAAGACGGGACTAGTCTCTACAATGAGCAGTTCTTC. Translating gives CASSQDGTSLYNEQFF.